The clone carrying this T cell receptor (beta chain) showed up just a few times. Its antigen is currently unknown. 5'RACE primed from the constant segment yielded TCR alpha and TCR beta cDNA libraries bearing sample barcodes and UMIs. TCRdb reanalysed the 5' RACE reads using MiXCR and keeps one entry per CDR3 protein. The sample records about 400,000 distinct CDR3 sequences, more than 20% being singletons. This entry is derived from a study of T-cell memory formation after mild COVID-19. Findings of the study overall: Detection of some responders pre-infection suggested pre-existing cross-reactive memory T cells participated.

This CDR3 has 14 amino acids. Trimming cost V 6 bases and J 6 bases; bases outside gene matches: 7. The rearrangement links TRBV7-1 to TRBJ2-7, with 11 bases identical to TRBD1. Being an ORF, TRBV7-1 has a function that is uncertain. This TCR derives from an adult woman who had mild COVID-19 (a few samples of this study predate the infection). Cell type and time point are not known. Input material: PBMCs or a T cell subset sorted from them (not recorded which). Written as DNA, the CDR3 is TGTGCCAGCAGTGCCGGGACAGGGGGTTTCGAGCAGTACTTC. Protein sequence: CASSAGTGGFEQYF.